This entry is about one T cell receptor beta chain. Using immunoSEQ multiplex PCR, the repertoire was profiled, and TCRdb retains in-frame clones only, with some absent. The sample consists of 30,000 to 40,000 clones, around 80% of them appearing once. The data derive from a study of pediatric ulcerative colitis. During colonoscopy, one to two rectal pinch biopsies were collected. This receptor was obtained from a boy between 10 and 17 years old with mild ulcerative colitis. The sample was gut tissue.

CDR3 sequence: CASTKRAGSNYGYTF. The CDR3 DNA reads as TGTGCCAGCACCAAAAGGGCAGGATCTAACTATGGCTACACCTTC. J is TRBJ1-2 and V is TRBV27, with D unresolved. Trimming stripped 7 bases from V and 0 bases from J, with 15 bases between. From germline, CDR1 is MNHEY and CDR2 SMNVEV (reference sequence). There are 15 residues in the CDR3.